This T cell receptor beta chain appears in the sequencing data of a study of shared clonotypes between healthy human individuals. As regards this clone: What it binds is not known.

Study results and limitations: A limitation of the genetic and exposure-history diversity represented arose from few donors.

Profiled with immunoSEQ multiplex PCR; TCRdb holds only in-frame clones, not every one. The sample lists a few million clones, more than 80% seen once, with about 0.13% in the top ten. The TCR was taken from a man younger than 30 in good health. Sequenced material: naive CD4+ T cells sorted from blood. Noted subset: CD45RA+ positively selected.

The CDR3 coding sequence is TGTGCCAGCAGCCCAGAGCTCGGGGGCAATGAGCAGTTCTTC. It yields the protein CASSPELGGNEQFF. The chain links TRBV11-3 to TRBJ2-1, with D perhaps matching TRBD2 (6 bases). Trimming took off 5 bases at V and 6 bases at J, with 14 bases between the two ends. Germline V gives CDR1 SGHNT, CDR2 YENEEA. The CDR3 sequence is 14 residues long. The variable domain in full, completed from reference TRBV11-3 and TRBJ2-1, reads EAGVVQSPRYKIIEKKQPVAFWCNPISGHNTLYWYLQNLGQGPELLIRYENEEAVDDSQLPKDRFSAERLKGVDSTLKIQPAELGDSAVYLCASSPELGGNEQFFGPGTRLTVL.